Here is one T cell receptor beta chain with its context. Its antigen is still unknown. TCRdb's table, derived via immunoSEQ multiplex PCR, lists solely in-frame clones and lacks some. In the table there are roughly 130,000 clones, around four fifths of which are singletons. V lost 6 bases to trimming and J lost 0 bases; unmatched junction nucleotides: 8. Germline CDR1 is LGHNA and CDR2 is YNFKEQ. The CDR3 totals 16 residues. The sample is drawn from a study of cytomegalovirus exposure and HLA in healthy donors. Notes on the study in general: Many donors shared some public TCRs, even though most TCR sequences were rare. First-cohort TCR clusters were later found to tend to co-occur in the 120 or so validation repertoires.

Among the 90 to 150 subjects of the validation cohort, separate from the roughly 700-subject first cohort, were the donors. The V gene is TRBV4-2, the J gene TRBJ1-3, with TRBD1 matching over 7 bases. What was sequenced was PBMCs. The source of this sequence is a woman aged 25 to 39 in good health and CMV-seronegative. CDR3 bases: TGTGCCAGCAGTAGAAAAGGGGGCAGCTCTGGAAACACCATATATTTT. It yields the protein CASSRKGGSSGNTIYF.